A single sample is the source of the 31 T cell receptor beta chains below, sequenced in a study of beta chain features in type 1 diabetes. Reverse transcription of all isolated RNA meant that expressed TCRB transcripts were sequenced. The protocol was immunoSEQ multiplex PCR, while the TCRdb copy is restricted to in-frame clones and leaves out a portion. The top ten clones hold around 0.095% of a sample with hundreds of thousands of clones, roughly 15% of them seen once. Sequencing was carried out using naive CD4+ T cells from blood. These receptors were taken from a man between 18 and 35 years old in good health.

This clone was counted only a few times. The V call is TRBV30, the J call TRBJ1-3; unclear D gene. V was trimmed by 7 bases and J by 2 bases, leaving 6 bases between them. CDR3 length equals 11 residues. Germline loops: CDR1 GTSNPN, CDR2 SVGIG (reference sequence). The CDR3 here is CAYTAGNTIYF. The CDR3 nucleotides are TGTGCCTACACTGCTGGAAACACCATATATTTT. Using reference TRBV30 and TRBJ1-3 for the parts outside the CDR3, the full variable domain is SQTIHQWPATLVQPVGSPLSLECTVEGTSNPNLYWYRQAAGRGLQLLFYSVGIGQISSEVPQNLSASRPQDRQFILSSKKLLLSDSGFYLCAYTAGNTIYFGEGSWLTVV.

For this clone: Other DNA variants within this sample encode the same CDR3. V gene TRBV5-1 combines with J gene TRBJ1-5, with D tentatively TRBD1 (5 bases). Germline CDR1 is SGHRS and CDR2 is YFSETQ. The CDR3 is made up of 14 amino acids. The V end was cut by 0 bases, the J end by 3 bases, with 7 bases between. CDR3 sequence reads: CASSLGGNNQPQHF. The CDR3 DNA sequence: TGCGCCAGCAGCTTGGGGGGGAACAATCAGCCCCAGCATTTT.

This clone was found a few times. The V gene is TRBV27, the J gene TRBJ2-7; the match to TRBD2 covers 9 bases. The CDR3 spans 14 residues. Germline loops: CDR1 MNHEY, CDR2 SMNVEV (reference sequence). J was trimmed by 4 bases and V by 3 bases; bases with no gene match: 4. The DNA of the CDR3 is TGTGCCAGCAGTTTGTCTAGCGGGGTGTACGAGCAGTACTTC. Protein product: CASSLSSGVYEQYF.

V usage is TRBV5-1 and J usage is TRBJ2-1, with 7 bases lining up with TRBD1. The CDR3 totals 16 residues. Germline CDR1 is SGHRS and CDR2 is YFSETQ. The J segment lost 8 bases and the V segment lost 6 bases, leaving 17 bases of the junction unmatched. The CDR3 is CASNLEVGGRGHEQFF. Here the CDR3 DNA reads TGCGCCAGCAATTTGGAGGTAGGGGGCCGCGGACATGAGCAGTTCTTC.

The chain joins TRBV28 to TRBJ1-2; 7 bases are a match to TRBD1. This CDR3 is built from 11 residues. Trimming took 5 bases from V and 14 from J; bases not matched to a gene: 8. Germline V gene lookup returns CDR1 MDHEN and CDR2 SYDVKM. For the CDR3, the DNA is TGTGCCAGCAGTCACCTACAGGGGAGGACCTTC. Its translation is CASSHLQGRTF.

This clone was seen more than once but under ten times. This chain links TRBV4-3 with TRBJ2-7; D gene ambiguous. The length of the CDR3 is 15 residues. With 0 bases removed from V and 0 bases from J, the gap between germline ends came to 9 bases. In germline, CDR1 is LGHNA, CDR2 YSLEER. The CDR3 DNA follows: TGCGCCAGCAGCCAAGACCCAAGGGCCTCCTACGAGCAGTACTTC. This translates into CASSQDPRASYEQYF.

CDR3: CASSLNAYEQYF. The CDR3 DNA is TGTGCCAGCAGCTTGAACGCCTACGAGCAGTACTTC. The chain uses TRBV5-4 and TRBJ2-7; D is undetermined. Germline V gene data show CDR1 as SGHNT and CDR2 as YYREEE (reference sequence). The V and J ends lost 1 base and 2 bases respectively, with 4 bases between them. The CDR3 loop spans 12 amino acids.

There are a few counts of this clone. The rearrangement joins TRBV11-2 to TRBJ2-6, with D unclear. Looked up from germline, CDR1 is SGHAT and CDR2 is FQNNGV. V shed 0 bases and J shed 6 bases, with 12 bases lying between them. The CDR3 sequence is 16 residues long. CDR3 region: CASSLDSALSANVLTF. CDR3 nucleotides: TGTGCCAGCAGCTTAGATAGTGCTCTATCGGCCAACGTCCTGACTTTC.

This clone was counted at least ten times. V usage is TRBV9 and J usage is TRBJ2-1; unclear D gene. The length of the CDR3 is 15 residues. Trimming pared 4 bases from V and 0 bases from J, leaving 11 bases between. Germline V CDR1 and CDR2: SGDLS, YYNGEE. The CDR3 loop is CASSQGSPSYNEQFF. CDR3 DNA sequence: TGTGCCAGCAGCCAAGGGTCTCCCTCCTACAATGAGCAGTTCTTC.

V and J are TRBV6-5 and TRBJ2-7; D possibly matches TRBD1 or TRBD2 (5 bases each). Germline V gene lookup returns CDR1 MNHEY and CDR2 SVGAGI. With 2 bases removed from V and 4 bases from J, the gap between germline ends came to 15 bases. The CDR3 contains 15 residues. In DNA, the CDR3 is TGTGCCAGCAGTTACAGCGGTCCGGCAGGGTACGAGCAGTACTTC. Translating gives CASSYSGPAGYEQYF.

This clone was seen a handful of times. This chain connects TRBV18 to TRBJ1-1; D gene unclear. V gave up 0 bases and J gave up 1 base, with 9 bases separating them. Germline V gene sequence: CDR1 KGHSH, CDR2 LQKENI. The CDR3 spans 15 residues. The chain's CDR3 is CASSPPRRSNTEAFF. For the CDR3, the DNA is TGTGCCAGCTCACCACCCCGGAGGTCGAACACTGAAGCTTTCTTT.

The rearrangement uses TRBV9 and TRBJ2-3; no clear D. CDR1 is SGDLS, CDR2 YYNGEE, per germline. Trimming took 3 bases from V and 0 from J, leaving 11 bases between them. The CDR3 runs 15 residues. This chain's CDR3 is CASSGLGMSTDTQYF. The CDR3 nucleotides read TGTGCCAGCAGCGGCCTCGGAATGAGCACAGATACGCAGTATTTT. The whole variable domain, filled in from reference TRBV9 and TRBJ2-3, reads DSGVTQTPKHLITATGQRVTLRCSPRSGDLSVYWYQQSLDQGLQFLIQYYNGEERAKGNILERFSAQQFPDLHSELNLSSLELGDSALYFCASSGLGMSTDTQYFGPGTRLTVL.

V gene TRBV10-3 combines with J gene TRBJ2-7; 13 nucleotides line up with TRBD2. The trim removed 7 bases at V and 2 bases at J, leaving 5 bases unmatched. CDR3 length: 15 residues. Germline loops: CDR1 ENHRY, CDR2 SYGVKD. Here the CDR3 reads CAITRLAGGTYEQYF. CDR3 sequence (DNA): TGTGCCATCACCCGACTAGCGGGAGGCACCTACGAGCAGTACTTC.

This clone was observed many times. The chain carries TRBV14 and TRBJ2-4; D is possibly TRBD2 (6 bases). The CDR3 is 15 residues long. The V and J ends lost 1 base and 1 base respectively, with 8 bases between them. Looked up from germline, CDR1 is SGHDN and CDR2 is FVKESK. The CDR3 coding sequence is TGTGCCAGCAGCCAAGCTAGCGCCGCCAAAAACATTCAGTACTTC. It translates to CASSQASAAKNIQYF.

This clone appeared a few times. The chain couples TRBV7-2 to TRBJ2-2; D call uncertain. CDR3 length: 11 residues. The germline CDR1 and CDR2 sequences are SGHTA and FQGNSA. V was pared by 6 bases and J by 8 bases, with 7 bases between. The CDR3 spells CASSPEGELFF. The CDR3, as DNA: TGTGCCAGCAGTCCGGAGGGGGAGCTGTTTTTT.

The J gene is TRBJ2-1, the V gene TRBV7-2; 7 positions agree with TRBD1. Germline lookup yields CDR1 SGHTA and CDR2 FQGNSA. The V segment lost 2 bases and the J segment 3 bases; nucleotides outside the gene matches: 4. This CDR3 is built from 15 residues. The CDR3 sequence is CASSLLGQNYNEQFF. DNA for the CDR3: TGTGCCAGCAGCTTACTGGGACAGAACTACAATGAGCAGTTCTTC.

The chain employs TRBV4-1 and TRBJ2-6; the D is unclear. The CDR3 totals 14 residues. Trimming stripped 5 bases from V and 4 bases from J, with 9 bases between. Germline V gives CDR1 MGHRA, CDR2 YSYEKL. The CDR3 region is CASSSYEGANVLTF. CDR3 sequence (DNA): TGCGCCAGCAGCTCCTACGAAGGGGCCAACGTCCTGACTTTC.

This clone has a count of ten or more. The chain recombines TRBV19 with TRBJ2-1; TRBD1 matches 10 bases. CDR1 and CDR2 (germline): LNHDA, SQIVND (reference sequence). The CDR3 is 13 amino acids. The ends lost 4 bases at V and 10 bases at J; junction bases unmatched: 4. The CDR3 nucleotides read TGTGCCAGTAGTACGACAGGGGGCAGGGAGCAGTTCTTC. It specifies CASSTTGGREQFF.

This chain uses TRBV14 with TRBJ2-3; D remains unclear. Trimming cost V 1 base and J 0 bases, with 5 bases left between them. The germline CDR1 and CDR2 sequences are SGHDN and FVKESK. The CDR3 contains 14 residues. The CDR3: CASSQGWSTDTQYF. CDR3 DNA: TGTGCCAGCAGCCAAGGGTGGAGCACAGATACGCAGTATTTT.

The sample holds a few counts of this clone. The V gene is TRBV15, the J gene TRBJ1-5; tentative D call: TRBD1 (5 bases). Looked up from germline, CDR1 is LNHNV and CDR2 is YYDKDF (reference sequence). This CDR3 comprises 18 residues. V was clipped by 1 base and J by 3 bases, with 19 bases between them. CDR3 nucleotide sequence: TGTGCCACCAGCAGAGGCCTAGGGACGGAAAGTTCCAATCAGCCCCAGCATTTT. Its protein is CATSRGLGTESSNQPQHF.

This chain links TRBV21-1 with TRBJ2-1; TRBD1, the table's D call, was not compared with the DNA. TRBV21-1 is a pseudogene locus. The CDR3 consists of 15 residues. CDR3 bases: TGTGCCAGCAGTAAAGGGGGCAGCCCCTACAATGAGCAGTTCTTC. Protein: CASSKGGSPYNEQFF.

This clone was detected a few times. The V gene is TRBV6-6, the J gene TRBJ1-3; 11 bases are a match to TRBD1. The CDR3 totals 16 residues. Unmatched junction bases numbered 7, after V lost 6 bases and J lost 3 bases. The germline V gene has CDR1 MNHNY and CDR2 SVGAGI (reference sequence). The CDR3 spells CASSRGQGAGGNTIYF. DNA for the CDR3: TGTGCCAGCAGCCGAGGACAGGGGGCAGGTGGAAACACCATATATTTT.

This clone has a handful of counts. Distinct nucleotide sequences in the sample also encode this CDR3. CDR3 amino acids: CASSLDRLNYGYTF. The CDR3 DNA reads TGTGCCAGCAGCTTAGACAGGTTGAACTATGGCTACACCTTC. This chain links TRBV7-2 with TRBJ1-2; tentative D call: TRBD1 (5 bases). This CDR3 is 14 amino acids long. The V end lost 1 base, the J end lost 2 bases, and 8 bases lay between the germline ends. Germline loops: CDR1 SGHTA, CDR2 FQGNSA.

This chain links TRBV29-1 with TRBJ2-1; 9 nucleotides match TRBD1. The CDR3 is 13 residues long. Germline-derived CDR1 and CDR2 are SQVTM and ANQGSEA. With V trimmed by 5 bases and J by 10 bases, 9 bases remained unmatched. The CDR3 loop is CSVPGQGIVEQFF. The CDR3 DNA is TGCAGCGTTCCGGGACAGGGCATTGTCGAGCAGTTCTTC.

The chain uses TRBV6-5 and TRBJ1-2, with a tentative D call TRBD1 (5 bases). The CDR3 covers 14 residues. Germline V lookup: CDR1 MNHEY, CDR2 SVGAGI. The V end lost 0 bases, the J end lost 5 bases, and 10 bases lay between the germline ends. The CDR3: CASSYSGQHYGYTF. Here the CDR3 DNA reads TGTGCCAGCAGTTACTCGGGGCAGCATTATGGCTACACCTTC.

This clone was seen a few times. V and J are TRBV4-3 and TRBJ1-2; 7 bases align to TRBD1. The V segment lost 1 base and the J segment 6 bases; nucleotides outside the gene matches: 8. CDR3 length equals 15 residues. CDR1 and CDR2 (germline): LGHNA, YSLEER. CDR3 sequence reads: CASSQVPGGTNGYTF. CDR3 DNA: TGCGCCAGCAGCCAAGTTCCAGGGGGAACGAATGGCTACACCTTC.

The chain carries TRBV19 and TRBJ2-1; D perhaps matches TRBD2 (5 bases). Germline CDR1 and CDR2: LNHDA and SQIVND (reference sequence). The CDR3 length is 15 residues. Trimming took off 6 bases at V and 0 bases at J, with 12 bases between the two ends. CDR3 loop: CASSFLGSSYNEQFF. The CDR3 DNA sequence: TGTGCCAGTAGCTTTCTAGGGAGCTCCTACAATGAGCAGTTCTTC.

V usage is TRBV27 and J usage is TRBJ2-7; D is unclear. In germline, CDR1 is MNHEY, CDR2 SMNVEV (reference sequence). V was shortened by 0 bases and J by 5 bases, with 14 bases between the two germline ends. The CDR3 contains 15 residues. The chain's CDR3 is CASSLSRPGIHEQYF. In DNA form, the CDR3 reads TGTGCCAGCAGTTTATCACGCCCCGGTATCCACGAGCAGTACTTC.

In this sample, this clone turned up a few times. The chain has TRBV5-1 and TRBJ2-2; 7 bases match TRBD2. Germline CDR1 and CDR2: SGHRS and YFSETQ. There are 14 residues in the CDR3. Losses at the gene ends were 4 bases for V and 3 bases for J; bases not matched to a gene: 3. The CDR3 here is CASSPGRHTGELFF. As DNA, the CDR3 is TGCGCCAGCAGCCCCGGGAGGCACACCGGGGAGCTGTTTTTT.

This clone turned up a few times. The rearrangement uses TRBV7-2 and TRBJ2-7, with 7 positions matching TRBD2. V shed 2 bases and J 0 bases; nucleotides not matched to a gene: 13. This CDR3 spans 18 amino acids. The germline V gene encodes CDR1 SGHTA and CDR2 FQGNSA. The CDR3 region has the DNA TGTGCCAGCAGCTTAAGAGTTTTGGTCGGGGGGTTCTCCTACGAGCAGTACTTC. Translated, it gives CASSLRVLVGGFSYEQYF.

V gene TRBV25-1 combines with J gene TRBJ2-5; 8 bases align to TRBD1. Trimming cost V 3 bases and J 6 bases; bases outside gene matches: 12. Germline V gene data show CDR1 as MGHDK and CDR2 as SYGVNS. The CDR3 sequence is 16 residues long. CDR3 loop: CASSEKDRARRKTQYF. CDR3 nucleotides: TGTGCCAGCAGTGAGAAGGACAGGGCTAGGAGGAAGACCCAGTACTTC.